The 30 T cell receptor beta chains given below trace back to one sample, sequenced in a study of tumor and adjacent non-tumor tissue in lung cancer. No cell sorting was done before RNA was extracted from the tissue. Three rounds of nested PCR, following a modified ARM-PCR protocol, produced the TCRbeta library. From the multiplex PCR reads, TCRdb called clonotypes with MiXCR, one entry per CDR3 protein. The sample consists of some 120,000 distinct CDR3 sequences, about 66% of them appearing once. Sequenced: lung tumor tissue. The source is a man aged 30-40 years with non-small cell lung cancer.

To note about this clonotype: One end of the junction varies from germline; a read error may be responsible. The J gene is TRBJ2-2, the V gene TRBV20-1, with 7 bases fitting TRBD2. The CDR3 consists of 13 residues. CDR1 and CDR2 (germline): DFQATT, SNEGSKA (reference sequence). CDR3 coding DNA: TGCAATGCTAACGGGAGGTTCACCGGGGAGCTGTTTTTT. It is translated as CNANGRFTGELFF.

Worth noting for this clonotype: Sequence at one end of the junction differs from germline and may be a read error. The chain combines TRBV20-1 with TRBJ2-7, with TRBD2 as a possible D gene (6 bases). The CDR3 runs 14 residues. Germline-derived CDR1 and CDR2 are DFQATT and SNEGSKA (reference sequence). CDR3 in amino acids: CSARGEARGRDQYF. DNA of the CDR3: TGTAGTGCTAGAGGGGAGGCGCGGGGACGCGATCAGTATTTC.

This clonotype appeared a single time. One base away lies a much larger clone, so this may be a sequencing read error. The chain links TRBV12-3 or TRBV12-4 to TRBJ2-7; D is possibly TRBD2 (5 bases). This CDR3 is built from 11 residues. CDR3: CVSSPGNEQYF. CDR3 coding DNA: TGTGTCAGCAGCCCCGGGAACGAGCAGTACTTC.

This clonotype was seen ten or more times. The chain links TRBV20-1 to TRBJ2-5, with TRBD2 as a possible D gene (6 bases). The CDR3 sequence is 11 residues long. Germline V gene lookup returns CDR1 DFQATT and CDR2 SNEGSKA (reference sequence). Trimming removed 8 bases at V and 5 bases at J, with 12 bases between. This chain's CDR3 is CSPGERETQYF. CDR3 coding DNA: TGCAGTCCGGGGGAACGGGAGACCCAGTACTTC.

The gene calls are TRBV24-1 and TRBJ2-3, with D unclear. Germline CDR1 and CDR2: KGHDR and SFDVKD. The CDR3 sequence is 10 residues long. V lost 12 bases, J lost 13 bases, and 16 bases lay in between. The CDR3 here is CAPVGLLKYF. Written as DNA, the CDR3 is TGTGCCCCGGTCGGCCTGTTGAAGTATTTT.

A note on this clonotype: Being one base from a much bigger clone, this may be a read error. The J gene is TRBJ1-2, the V gene TRBV29-1; 7 nucleotides match TRBD1. The trim removed 7 bases at V and 7 bases at J, leaving 12 bases unmatched. Germline values: CDR1 SQVTM, CDR2 ANQGSEA. The CDR3 has 13 residues. CDR3 protein: CSAQPTGRGGYTF. CDR3 in DNA: TGCAGCGCTCAACCGACAGGGCGGGGTGGCTACACCTTC.

This clonotype has at least ten counts. The chain combines TRBV6-6 with TRBJ2-3; weak D call: TRBD2 (5 bases). Germline V gene data show CDR1 as MNHNY and CDR2 as SVGAGI (reference sequence). The germline V and J ends were trimmed by 6 bases and 10 bases, with 23 bases remaining between them. The length of the CDR3 is 15 residues. The CDR3 bases are TGTGCCAGCAGCCCCTTTGAGGGCCCTGCCGTAGCGCAGTATTTT. Encoded protein: CASSPFEGPAVAQYF.

This clonotype showed up just once. The chain is built from TRBV6-5 and TRBJ1-1, with D maybe TRBD1 (5 bases). The CDR3 has 14 residues. The germline V gene has CDR1 MNHEY and CDR2 SVGAGI. CDR3 in amino acids: CGSSLGRMNTEAFF. The CDR3 coding sequence is TGTGGCAGTAGCTTGGGACGAATGAACACTGAAGCTTTCTTT.

This clonotype was seen repeatedly, ten times or more. This chain connects TRBV29-1 to TRBJ2-7, with 8 bases identical to TRBD1. V shed 6 bases and J 0 bases; nucleotides not matched to a gene: 4. CDR1 is SQVTM and CDR2 is ANQGSEA in the germline V gene. This CDR3 comprises 13 residues. CDR3 region: CSVRDRSSYEQYF. CDR3 DNA: TGCAGCGTCCGGGACAGGAGCTCCTACGAGCAGTACTTC.

Details on this clonotype: Because it lacks the conserved phenylalanine or tryptophan at the end, this CDR3 is likely a read error. V and J are TRBV6-1 and TRBJ1-1; a possible D gene is TRBD1 (5 bases). The germline V gene has CDR1 MNHNS and CDR2 SASEGT. The CDR3 spans 15 residues. This chain's CDR3 is CVSSLGFGGNTEAFS. The CDR3 coding sequence is TGTGTCAGCAGCCTTGGGTTCGGGGGGAACACTGAAGCTTTCTCT.

This clonotype was detected many times. The chain carries TRBV7-9 and TRBJ1-1; a possible D gene is TRBD1 (6 bases). V lost 4 bases, J lost 1 base, and 13 bases lay in between. This CDR3 is 15 amino acids long. The germline gives CDR1 SEHNR, CDR2 FQNEAQ (reference sequence). CDR3 loop: CASSSRTVQNTEAFF. In DNA, the CDR3 is TGTGCCAGCAGCTCCAGGACAGTCCAGAACACTGAAGCTTTCTTT. Together with reference TRBV7-9 and TRBJ1-1, the CDR3 gives the full variable domain: DTGVSQNPRHKITKRGQNVTFRCDPISEHNRLYWYRQTLGQGPEFLTYFQNEAQLEKSRLLSDRFSAERPKGSFSTLEIQRTEQGDSAMYLCASSSRTVQNTEAFFGQGTRLTVV.

This clonotype was detected only a few times. One end of the junction is discordant with germline, which a read error may explain. The rearrangement joins TRBV20-1 to TRBJ1-3, with D possibly being TRBD1 (5 bases). Germline CDR1 DFQATT, CDR2 SNEGSKA (reference sequence). This CDR3 is built from 14 residues. The CDR3, as DNA: TGCAGTGTTAGACTCCGGGACTCAAGAATCACCATATATTTT. Translated: CSVRLRDSRITIYF.

This clonotype was detected many times. A read error may produce the germline difference seen at one junction end. The genes are TRBV6-1 and TRBJ2-7; D is possibly TRBD1 (5 bases). Germline V gives CDR1 MNHNS, CDR2 SASEGT. This CDR3 has 11 residues. The CDR3, as DNA: TGTGCCAGCAGTGAAGCGGTGGGGCCTAACTTC. Translation: CASSEAVGPNF.

J is TRBJ1-4 and V is TRBV6-5, with TRBD1 identical over 11 bases. This CDR3 region has 14 residues. Germline V lookup: CDR1 MNHEY, CDR2 SVGAGI. V dropped 4 bases and J dropped 10; count of bases not matched to a gene: 5. CDR3 amino acids: CASSSGQGEGKLFF. CDR3 nucleotides: TGTGCCAGCAGTTCGGGACAGGGGGAGGGAAAACTGTTTTTT.

As regards this clonotype: At one end, the junction sequence differs from germline, possibly due to a read error. The chain links TRBV5-4 to TRBJ2-1; 11 nucleotides line up with TRBD2. Germline V CDR1 and CDR2: SGHNT, YYREEE (reference sequence). The CDR3 contains 15 residues. This chain's CDR3 is CAGSSGTSGSREQFF. The DNA of the CDR3 is TGTGCCGGCAGCTCCGGGACTAGCGGTAGTCGAGAGCAGTTCTTC.

By share, this clonotype counts as medium-sized. The chain carries TRBV6-1 and TRBJ1-1; D remains ambiguous. The CDR3 covers 14 residues. V was cut by 6 bases and J by 1 base, with 12 bases left in between. The germline gives CDR1 MNHNS, CDR2 SASEGT. CDR3 protein: CASRTSPQNTEAFF. CDR3 bases: TGTGCCAGCAGGACCTCTCCACAGAACACTGAAGCTTTCTTT.

A few counts support this clonotype. This chain connects TRBV4-1 to TRBJ2-4; 12 bases fit TRBD2. The germline V gene has CDR1 MGHRA and CDR2 YSYEKL. The CDR3 is 17 residues long. Losses at the gene ends were 0 bases for V and 12 bases for J; bases not matched to a gene: 12. CDR3 DNA sequence: TGCGCCAGCAGCCAAGAGCCTAGCGGGAGGGCCCGGTTCCCTCAGTACTTC. It specifies CASSQEPSGRARFPQYF.

As concerns this clonotype: This is likely a read error, given that the CDR3 carries no conserved phenylalanine or tryptophan at its end. The chain uses TRBV6-5 and TRBJ2-1; D is ambiguous. The CDR3 loop spans 13 amino acids. In germline, CDR1 is MNHEY, CDR2 SVGAGI. For the CDR3, the DNA is TGTGCCAGTAGTTTCAACCGTTTCAATGAGCAGTTCGTC. It translates to CASSFNRFNEQFV.

Comments on this clonotype: A much larger clone differs by one base, so this may be a read error. The J gene is TRBJ1-4, the V gene TRBV6-5; weak D call: TRBD1 (6 bases). Germline CDR1 reads MNHEY; CDR2 reads SVGAGI. This CDR3 has 14 amino acids. With 6 bases removed from V and 4 bases from J, the gap between germline ends came to 12 bases. The CDR3 coding sequence is TGTGCCAGCAGATCCGGGACAATTAATGAAAAACTGTTTTTT. Protein: CASRSGTINEKLFF.

The genes are TRBV5-5 and TRBJ1-1, with D unresolved. Germline lookup yields CDR1 SGHKS and CDR2 YYEKEE (reference sequence). This CDR3 spans 15 amino acids. CDR3 region: CANSLGGVENTEAFF. The CDR3 region has the DNA TGTGCTAACAGCCTTGGCGGAGTGGAGAACACTGAAGCTTTCTTT.

Comments on this clonotype: The junction departs from the called germline gene at one end, perhaps through a read error. V is TRBV12-3 or TRBV12-4 and J is TRBJ2-2, with 11 nucleotides matching TRBD2. This CDR3 has 18 residues. CDR3 residues: CASTSVLAGEANTGELFF. The CDR3 DNA reads TGTGCCAGCACTTCCGTACTAGCGGGAGAGGCGAATACCGGGGAGCTGTTTTTT.

Points on this clonotype: Relative to the germline gene, one junction end is altered; a read error may explain this. This chain connects TRBV11-2 to TRBJ1-1, with TRBD1 as a possible D gene (6 bases). This CDR3 contains 13 residues. In germline, CDR1 is SGHAT, CDR2 FQNNGV. CDR3 nucleotide sequence: TGTGGCAGCAGCTTAGGGGGTGTCACTGAAGCTTTCTTT. Amino acids: CGSSLGGVTEAFF.

Concerning this clonotype: One end of the junction is discordant with germline, which a read error may explain. V gene TRBV20-1 combines with J gene TRBJ2-3; no clear D. CDR1 and CDR2 (germline): DFQATT, SNEGSKA (reference sequence). This CDR3 contains 10 residues. As DNA, the CDR3 is TGCGGTGCTCTCCGGGATACGCAGTATTTT. It is translated as CGALRDTQYF.

The sample holds a few counts of this clonotype. A read error may be the cause here, since a much bigger clone is one base away. J is TRBJ1-4 and V is TRBV4-3, with 8 bases that match TRBD1. From germline, CDR1 is LGHNA and CDR2 YSLEER. The CDR3 runs to 15 residues. The CDR3 DNA is TGCGCCAGCAGCGAAGAGCAGGGGGCTAGTGGAAAACTGTTTTTT. Translation: CASSEEQGASGKLFF.

Notes on this clonotype: One end of the junction does not line up with germline, which may come from a read error. The genes are TRBV4-1 and TRBJ2-7, with 7 bases that match TRBD2. This CDR3 contains 16 residues. CDR1 and CDR2 (germline): MGHRA, YSYEKL. The CDR3 here is CASNQGAGGRAYEQYF. CDR3 nucleotides: TGCGCCAGCAACCAAGGGGCCGGGGGGAGAGCCTACGAGCAGTACTTC.

The table lists this clonotype with many counts. The chain is built from TRBV6-6 and TRBJ2-5, with 8 bases that match TRBD2. There are 18 residues in the CDR3. Germline CDR1 is MNHNY and CDR2 is SVGAGI (reference sequence). Germline trimming cut 1 base from V and 1 base from J; bases unmatched to any gene: 11. CDR3 sequence reads: CASSYFSSRGRSQETQYF. CDR3 DNA sequence: TGTGCCAGCAGTTACTTTTCTTCCCGCGGGAGGTCCCAAGAGACCCAGTACTTC.

Regarding this clonotype: Germline and junction disagree at one end, which may indicate a read error. The J gene is TRBJ1-2, the V gene TRBV12-3 or TRBV12-4; 7 nucleotides agree with TRBD1. This CDR3 is built from 11 residues. CDR3 in DNA: TGTGCTAGCAATAGGGGGACAGACTACTCCTTC. Its protein product is CASNRGTDYSF.

Concerning this clonotype: The CDR3 end shows no conserved phenylalanine or tryptophan, and so a read error is likely. The limits of the CDR3 on the DNA are not certain, so only TCRdb's listed CDR3 is given. CDR3 protein: CARSHPGTSASPYNEQFI. This chain joins TRBV4-1 and TRBJ2-1; the table's D call, TRBD2, was not checked against the DNA. 18 amino acids form the CDR3, both terminal residues included. The germline V gene has CDR1 MGHRA and CDR2 YSYEKL.

About this clonotype itself: The CDR3 end shows no conserved phenylalanine or tryptophan, and so a read error is likely. The chain joins TRBV11-2 to TRBJ2-2; 8 nucleotides line up with TRBD1. V gave up 5 bases and J gave up 5 bases; unmatched junction bases: 10. Germline CDR1 reads SGHAT; CDR2 reads FQNNGV. The CDR3 totals 16 residues. DNA of the CDR3: TGTGCCAGCAGCCCCGGGACAGGAGTAAATACCGGGGAGCTGTTTATT. Translating gives CASSPGTGVNTGELFI.

Worth noting for this clonotype: A much larger clone sits a single nucleotide away, making a read error possible. This chain joins TRBV6-1 and TRBJ1-5, with TRBD1 as a possible D gene (6 bases). The germline V gene encodes CDR1 MNHNS and CDR2 SASEGT. The CDR3 contains 14 residues. The CDR3 coding sequence is TGTGTCAGCAGTGCCCAGGGGTGGAATCAGCCCCAGCATTTT. The encoded protein is CVSSAQGWNQPQHF.